One and the same sample provided the 31 T cell receptor beta chains below, sequenced in a study of blood T cell repertoires in COVID-19. Clones were sequenced by immunoSEQ multiplex PCR, and TCRdb holds only the in-frame ones, with some missing. The sample includes roughly 70,000 clones, around 74% seen only once; the top ten take 15%. Input material: peripheral blood. The receptors derive from a man between 60 and 70 years old with COVID-19, enrolled during active disease.

The chain has TRBV4-2 and TRBJ2-3, with 8 positions matching TRBD2. The CDR3 totals 14 residues. From germline, CDR1 is LGHNA and CDR2 YNFKEQ. Trimming at V came to 7 bases and at J to 5 bases, leaving 8 bases not matched to a gene. The CDR3 region is CASTYGGGGDTQYF. CDR3 nucleotide sequence: TGTGCCAGCACCTACGGGGGGGGAGGAGATACGCAGTATTTT.

The chain couples TRBV30 to TRBJ2-5; a weak D match, TRBD2 (6 bases). The CDR3 extends over 15 amino acids. Trimming cost V 0 bases and J 10 bases, with 21 bases left between them. Germline V lookup: CDR1 GTSNPN, CDR2 SVGIG (reference sequence). This CDR3 reads CAWSVGSGGARSQYF. The CDR3 DNA sequence: TGTGCCTGGAGTGTAGGTTCGGGCGGGGCCAGGAGCCAGTACTTC.

The rearrangement links TRBV18 to TRBJ2-7; 9 bases align to TRBD1. From germline, CDR1 is KGHSH and CDR2 LQKENI. With 3 bases clipped from V and 0 bases from J, the junction kept 9 bases outside the gene matches. The CDR3 spans 17 residues. CDR3 nucleotides: TGTGCCAGCTCACCGGCCCCCGGACAGGGGCTCTCCTACGAGCAGTACTTC. It is translated as CASSPAPGQGLSYEQYF.

The V gene is TRBV11-3, the J gene TRBJ2-5; 10 bases line up with TRBD2. Germline lookup yields CDR1 SGHNT and CDR2 YENEEA. CDR3 length equals 14 residues. Trimming removed 5 bases from V and 5 bases from J; junction bases left unmatched: 5. The CDR3 coding sequence is TGTGCCAGCAGCCGCCAACTAGCGGGGGAGACCCAGTACTTC. Its protein is CASSRQLAGETQYF.

The chain has TRBV3-1 (or the pseudogene TRBV3-2) and TRBJ1-1; 8 positions match TRBD1. This CDR3 is built from 15 residues. The J segment lost 6 bases and the V segment lost 0 bases, leaving 6 bases of the junction unmatched. Germline-derived CDR1 and CDR2 are LGHDT and YNNKEL (reference sequence). CDR3 in DNA: TGTGCCAGCAGCCAAGACAGGGGGCGTTTGGCTGAAGCTTTCTTT. Protein: CASSQDRGRLAEAFF.

The gene calls are TRBV7-6 and TRBJ1-1; D is possibly TRBD1 (5 bases). V lost 3 bases and J 3 bases, leaving 11 bases between the germline ends. The germline gives CDR1 SGHVS, CDR2 FNYEAQ. The CDR3 spans 14 residues. DNA of the CDR3: TGTGCCAGCAGCTTGGGGGGACGGGACACTGAAGCTTTCTTT. Its protein is CASSLGGRDTEAFF.

The rearrangement joins TRBV28 to TRBJ2-6, with TRBD1 as a possible D gene (6 bases). The CDR3 runs to 15 residues. V was shortened by 8 bases and J by 2 bases, with 13 bases between the two germline ends. Germline loops: CDR1 MDHEN, CDR2 SYDVKM. Here the CDR3 reads CASARQVTGANVLTF. The CDR3 DNA sequence: TGTGCCAGCGCCCGACAGGTGACTGGGGCCAACGTCCTGACTTTC.

This sequence joins TRBV28 and TRBJ1-4; D is unresolved. The CDR3 extends over 15 amino acids. V was clipped by 5 bases and J by 5 bases, with 15 bases between them. Germline loops: CDR1 MDHEN, CDR2 SYDVKM. The CDR3 is CASSPHRGGNEKLFF. CDR3 nucleotide sequence: TGTGCCAGCAGTCCCCACCGTGGCGGAAATGAAAAACTGTTTTTT.

The chain couples TRBV6-6 to TRBJ1-1, with 8 nucleotides matching TRBD1. The V gene's germline CDR1 is MNHNY and CDR2 SVGAGI (reference sequence). This CDR3 region has 13 residues. The J segment lost 7 bases and the V segment lost 6 bases, leaving 7 bases of the junction unmatched. CDR3 region: CASRLQGAHEAFF. CDR3 sequence (DNA): TGTGCCAGCAGACTTCAGGGGGCGCATGAAGCTTTCTTT.

This chain joins TRBV7-3 and TRBJ1-6, with 9 bases lining up with TRBD1. The CDR3 is 15 amino acids. Losses at the gene ends were 3 bases for V and 8 bases for J; bases not matched to a gene: 5. CDR1 is SGHTA and CDR2 is FQGTGA in the germline V gene. The CDR3 DNA sequence: TGTGCCAGCAGCTTGACAGGGGGGGTCGATTCACCCCTCCACTTT. As protein: CASSLTGGVDSPLHF.

The chain recombines TRBV7-9 with TRBJ2-2, with TRBD2 matching over 7 bases. CDR1 is SEHNR, CDR2 FQNEAQ, per germline (reference sequence). CDR3 length: 13 amino acids. V lost 6 bases to trimming and J lost 6 bases; unmatched junction nucleotides: 4. The CDR3 bases are TGTGCCAGCAGAAGGGGAGGGGCCGGGGAGCTGTTTTTT. Its translation is CASRRGGAGELFF.

This chain joins TRBV11-3 and TRBJ2-2; D remains ambiguous. The CDR3 totals 13 residues. Looked up from germline, CDR1 is SGHNT and CDR2 is YENEEA. V lost 3 bases to trimming and J lost 6 bases, with 8 bases between them. CDR3 sequence reads: CASSFPRPGELFF. CDR3 nucleotides: TGTGCCAGCAGCTTCCCTAGGCCCGGGGAGCTGTTTTTT.

This clone was counted only a few times. This chain joins TRBV3-1 (or the pseudogene TRBV3-2) and TRBJ2-2; 10 bases are shared with TRBD2. This CDR3 is 17 amino acids long. The V segment lost 1 base and the J segment 4 bases; nucleotides outside the gene matches: 6. The germline gives CDR1 LGHDT, CDR2 YNNKEL (reference sequence). The CDR3 region has the DNA TGTGCCAGCAGCCAAGCGTTGGAGCGGGGGGGCACCGGGGAGCTGTTTTTT. It translates to CASSQALERGGTGELFF.

J is TRBJ1-1 and V is TRBV5-3, with a tentative D call TRBD1 (5 bases). TRBV5-3 is placed among ORFs of uncertain function. The ends were cut back, 4 bases at V and 0 bases at J, with 16 bases in the middle. The CDR3 is 16 amino acids. Here the CDR3 DNA reads TGTGCCAGAAGCCCTAAACTGACAGATCTGAACACTGAAGCTTTCTTT. It encodes CARSPKLTDLNTEAFF.

The chain uses TRBV7-9 and TRBJ2-7; D uncertain. From germline, CDR1 is SEHNR and CDR2 FQNEAQ (reference sequence). This CDR3 region has 11 residues. The V end lost 1 base, the J end lost 7 bases, and 5 bases lay between the germline ends. The CDR3 sequence: CASSLEREQYF. For the CDR3, the DNA is TGTGCCAGCAGCTTAGAGCGTGAGCAGTACTTC.

The CDR3 protein is CASSLGTGYQPQHF. DNA of the CDR3: TGTGCCAGCAGCTTAGGTACAGGGTATCAGCCCCAGCATTTT. The chain uses TRBV7-9 and TRBJ1-5, with D tentatively TRBD1 (6 bases). This CDR3 contains 14 residues. Deletions cut 1 base from V and 5 bases from J, with 9 bases between. Per the germline V gene, CDR1 is SEHNR and CDR2 is FQNEAQ (reference sequence). Supplemented by reference TRBV7-9 and TRBJ1-5, the full variable domain reads DTGVSQNPRHKITKRGQNVTFRCDPISEHNRLYWYRQTLGQGPEFLTYFQNEAQLEKSRLLSDRFSAERPKGSFSTLEIQRTEQGDSAMYLCASSLGTGYQPQHFGDGTRLSIL.

This chain joins TRBV10-3 and TRBJ1-5; 7 bases fit TRBD1. Germline V gene sequence: CDR1 ENHRY, CDR2 SYGVKD. The length of the CDR3 is 12 residues. Unmatched junction bases numbered 3, after V lost 8 bases and J lost 5 bases. The CDR3 protein is CAIGRGDQPQHF. The CDR3 DNA follows: TGTGCCATCGGCAGGGGGGATCAGCCCCAGCATTTT.

The rearrangement joins TRBV6-5 to TRBJ2-3, with 11 bases that match TRBD1. This CDR3 has 14 residues. Germline V gene data show CDR1 as MNHEY and CDR2 as SVGAGI. J was trimmed by 4 bases and V by 7 bases; bases with no gene match: 4. The CDR3 DNA reads TGTGCCAGCAATCTGGACAGGGGGCCAGATACGCAGTATTTT. It encodes CASNLDRGPDTQYF.

The chain has TRBV6-1 and TRBJ1-3; no reliable D call. The CDR3 sequence is 15 residues long. V shed 2 bases and J shed 1 base, with 9 bases lying between them. The germline V gene encodes CDR1 MNHNS and CDR2 SASEGT. The chain's CDR3 is CASSERSGSGNTIYF. In DNA, the CDR3 is TGTGCCAGCAGTGAAAGGTCGGGGTCTGGAAACACCATATATTTT.

The V and J genes are TRBV5-5 and TRBJ1-1; no clear D gene. The length of the CDR3 is 15 residues. V was clipped by 2 bases and J by 1 base, with 12 bases between them. Germline assignment: CDR1 SGHKS and CDR2 YYEKEE (reference sequence). In nucleotides, the CDR3 is TGTGCCAGCAGCTTAATAATAACAGAGAACACTGAAGCTTTCTTT. Its translation is CASSLIITENTEAFF.

This clone was found many times. The rearrangement uses TRBV3-1 (or the pseudogene TRBV3-2) and TRBJ2-3; a possible D gene is TRBD2 (6 bases). Germline values: CDR1 LGHDT, CDR2 YNNKEL (reference sequence). The CDR3 is made up of 15 amino acids. The V and J ends lost 2 bases and 1 base respectively, with 10 bases between them. CDR3 region: CASSQLASGTDTQYF. The CDR3 coding sequence is TGTGCCAGCAGCCAATTGGCTAGCGGCACAGATACGCAGTATTTT.

The chain recombines TRBV29-1 with TRBJ2-1; weak D call: TRBD2 (7 bases). V lost 8 bases to trimming and J lost 0 bases, with 17 bases between them. This CDR3 has 15 residues. Per the germline V gene, CDR1 is SQVTM and CDR2 is ANQGSEA. The CDR3 here is CSYRGAESSYNEQFF. In DNA form, the CDR3 reads TGCAGCTACCGGGGGGCGGAAAGCTCCTACAATGAGCAGTTCTTC.

The chain recombines TRBV7-2 with TRBJ2-4, with TRBD2 as a possible D gene (6 bases). The CDR3 length is 14 residues. Trimming removed 6 bases from V and 6 bases from J, with 15 bases in between. The germline CDR1 and CDR2 sequences are SGHTA and FQGNSA. CDR3 in amino acids: CASSADHGGNIQYF. The CDR3 DNA sequence: TGTGCCAGCAGTGCGGACCACGGGGGAAACATTCAGTACTTC.

The chain has TRBV4-1 and TRBJ1-6, with a tentative D call TRBD1 (5 bases). CDR1 is MGHRA and CDR2 is YSYEKL in the germline V gene. V lost 3 bases to trimming and J lost 7 bases, with 19 bases between them. This CDR3 region has 17 residues. DNA for the CDR3: TGCGCCAGCAGCCAGCTGGACCTGGTGACAGTCAATTCACCCCTCCACTTT. Residues: CASSQLDLVTVNSPLHF.

V usage is TRBV19 and J usage is TRBJ2-7; 8 nucleotides agree with TRBD1. The germline V gene has CDR1 LNHDA and CDR2 SQIVND (reference sequence). The V gene end was trimmed by 4 bases and the J gene end by 2 bases; junction bases not matched to a gene: 13. The CDR3 loop spans 17 amino acids. This chain's CDR3 is CASSSRPGQGTTYEQYF. For the CDR3, the DNA is TGTGCCAGTAGTAGCCGACCAGGACAGGGAACCACCTACGAGCAGTACTTC.

As DNA, the CDR3 is TGTGCCAGCAGCTCCACTGATAGCAATCAGCCCCAGCATTTT. It is translated as CASSSTDSNQPQHF. The chain is built from TRBV5-5 and TRBJ1-5; D gene uncertain. The CDR3 loop spans 14 amino acids. The germline CDR1 and CDR2 sequences are SGHKS and YYEKEE (reference sequence). Trimming removed 3 bases at V and 0 bases at J, with 7 bases between.

The genes are TRBV19 and TRBJ2-3; 12 bases fit TRBD2. This CDR3 has 20 residues. CDR1 and CDR2 from the germline V gene are LNHDA and SQIVND (reference sequence). The J segment lost 0 bases and the V segment lost 8 bases, leaving 18 bases of the junction unmatched. CDR3 sequence (DNA): TGTGCCAGTTCCCTATCGGTACTAGCGGGAGGCCAGACTAGCACAGATACGCAGTATTTT. Its translation is CASSLSVLAGGQTSTDTQYF.

The rearrangement joins TRBV28 to TRBJ2-5; weak D call: TRBD2 (7 bases). Trimming shortened V by 5 bases and J by 5 bases, and 24 bases separated the two germline ends. CDR1 is MDHEN, CDR2 SYDVKM, per germline. This CDR3 spans 17 amino acids. The CDR3 loop reads CASSPLRGSGAWETQYF. The CDR3 DNA reads TGTGCCAGCAGTCCCCTAAGGGGGAGCGGGGCCTGGGAGACCCAGTACTTC.

This clone came up a few times. V gene TRBV5-1 combines with J gene TRBJ2-5; TRBD2 agrees at 8 bases. CDR1 is SGHRS and CDR2 is YFSETQ in the germline V gene. The V gene end was trimmed by 2 bases and the J gene end by 7 bases; junction bases not matched to a gene: 7. This CDR3 contains 14 residues. The CDR3 DNA reads as TGCGCCAGCAGCTTCCAAGCGGGGGAAGGGACCCAGTACTTC. The encoded protein is CASSFQAGEGTQYF.

This sequence joins TRBV13 and TRBJ1-3, with D uncertain. The CDR3 totals 13 residues. CDR1 and CDR2 (germline): PRHDT, FYEKMQ (reference sequence). V lost 5 bases and J 4 bases, leaving 9 bases between the germline ends. As DNA, the CDR3 is TGTGCCAGCAGCCCACTCGGGGGAAACACCATATATTTT. This translates into CASSPLGGNTIYF.

J is TRBJ2-2 and V is TRBV5-1; TRBD2 agrees at 11 bases. V was clipped by 5 bases and J by 8 bases; unmatched bases: 8. CDR1 is SGHRS, CDR2 YFSETQ, per germline. The CDR3 runs to 15 residues. CDR3 nucleotides: TGCGCCAGCAGTAACCTCGGGACTAGCGGAGGGGAGCTGTTTTTT. Its translation is CASSNLGTSGGELFF.